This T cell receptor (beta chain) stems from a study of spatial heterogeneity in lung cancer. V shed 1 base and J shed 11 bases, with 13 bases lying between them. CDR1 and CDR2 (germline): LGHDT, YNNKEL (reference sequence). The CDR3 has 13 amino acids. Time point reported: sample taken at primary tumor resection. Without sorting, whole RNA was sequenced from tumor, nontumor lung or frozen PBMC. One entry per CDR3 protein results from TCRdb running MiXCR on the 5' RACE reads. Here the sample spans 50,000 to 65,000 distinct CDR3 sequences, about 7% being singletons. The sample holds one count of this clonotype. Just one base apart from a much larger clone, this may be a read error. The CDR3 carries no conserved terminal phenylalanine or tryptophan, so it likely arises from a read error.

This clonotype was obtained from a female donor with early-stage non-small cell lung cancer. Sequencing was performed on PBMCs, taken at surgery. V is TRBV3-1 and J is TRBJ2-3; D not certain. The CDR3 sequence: CASSQAPPILQYS. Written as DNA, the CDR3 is TGTGCCAGCAGCCAAGCCCCCCCCATTCTGCAGTATTCT.